This TCR beta chain was captured in a study of post-analysis software for immune sequencing data. Study-level findings and limits: Clustering by F measure revealed strong co-clustering among samples prepared together in one batch. Elevated frequency relative to controls characterized roughly five TRBV segments in patients, TRBV5-6, TRBV5-1 and TRBV20-1 among them.

In regard to this clonotype: Its specificity is unknown.

This CDR3 is built from 15 residues. V lost 4 bases to trimming and J lost 5 bases, with 16 bases between them. Germline lookup yields CDR1 SGHRS and CDR2 YFSETQ. Sequencing libraries made from TCR beta cDNA carried unique molecular identifiers. When about 0.9 to 10 million T cells were used, they gave approximately 450,000 cDNA molecules. TCRdb redid the calling of the PCR reads with MiXCR, one entry per CDR3 protein. The table lists about 820,000 distinct CDR3 sequences, roughly half of them singletons. This chain links TRBV5-1 with TRBJ1-5; maybe TRBD1 (5 bases). The origin of this receptor is a girl between 5 and 17 years old with multiple sclerosis. Sequenced input: blood. The CDR3 DNA sequence: TGCGCCAGCAGCCCCAACGGGGACTCCGATCAGCCCCAGCATTTT. The encoded protein is CASSPNGDSDQPQHF.